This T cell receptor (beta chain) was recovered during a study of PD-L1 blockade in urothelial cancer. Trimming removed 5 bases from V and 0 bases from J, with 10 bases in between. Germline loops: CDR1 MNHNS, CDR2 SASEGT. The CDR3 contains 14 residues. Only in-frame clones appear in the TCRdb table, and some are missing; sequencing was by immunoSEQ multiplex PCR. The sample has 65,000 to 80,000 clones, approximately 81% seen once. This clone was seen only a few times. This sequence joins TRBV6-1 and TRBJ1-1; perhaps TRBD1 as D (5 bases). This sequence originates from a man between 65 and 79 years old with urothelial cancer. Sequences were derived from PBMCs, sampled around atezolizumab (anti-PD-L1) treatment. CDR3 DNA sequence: TGTGCCAGCAGTAGAGACAGAATGAACACTGAAGCTTTCTTT. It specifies CASSRDRMNTEAFF.